The source of this T cell receptor (beta chain) is a study of T cell responses to AZD1222 COVID-19 vaccine. The ends lost 4 bases at V and 3 bases at J; junction bases unmatched: 14. There are 20 residues in the CDR3. In germline, CDR1 is SNHLY, CDR2 FYNNEI. Notes on this clone: The target antigen is unknown.

Both about-4-week and about-12-week second-dose recipients were combined. The data were produced by immunoSEQ multiplex PCR, yet TCRdb's version contains in-frame clones alone and is incomplete. The sample shows about 77,000 clones, 92% of them seen only once. Study-wide results and caveats: Recipients of two AZD1222 doses showed rising Spike-specific TCR breadth and depth. All repertoire sampling was performed exclusively after the peak T cell response. Clonal diversity may have been underestimated, and the donors were mostly white British, with more females than males.

This sample comprised peripheral blood, obtained 28 days after the second AZD1222 dose. The chain is built from TRBV2 and TRBJ2-2; 13 nucleotides match TRBD2. The receptor was isolated from an adult who received the AZD1222 COVID-19 vaccine. As DNA, the CDR3 is TGTGCCAGCAGTGTTAGTTTATGGACTAGCGGGGGATTCCACACCGGGGAGCTGTTTTTT. Its translation is CASSVSLWTSGGFHTGELFF.